This T cell receptor beta chain was sequenced for a study of T cells in severe cutaneous drug reactions. Across the whole study: Blister fluids or cells and PBMC were collected from patients in acute or recovery stage.

Study findings and constraints: Tolerant-control and healthy-donor PBMC lacked or rarely had the public CDR3 found in blisters.

Germline V lookup: CDR1 MNHEY, CDR2 SMNVEV (reference sequence). CDR3 length: 14 residues. This clonotype ranks as medium-sized (0.01 to 0.1%) in terms of frequency. The antigen is undetermined. Sequenced patients had Stevens-Johnson syndrome or toxic epidermal necrolysis caused by carbamazepine. Bulk and single-cell libraries used iRepertoire multiplex PCR with TCR subtype-specific primers. Following a re-call of the multiplex PCR reads, TCRdb has one entry per CDR3 protein and lacks DNA. Recorded for this sample: 1,500 to 2,000 distinct CDR3 sequences. Material: PBMCs. The rearrangement uses TRBV27 and TRBJ2-3; the D gene TCRdb calls, TRBD2, cannot be checked with no DNA. The receptor's source is a human donor with Stevens-Johnson syndrome, a severe cutaneous drug reaction. This CDR3 reads CASGTSGETDTQYF.